This record covers a single T cell receptor (beta chain). Its antigen is unknown. This entry is derived from a study of tumor and adjacent non-tumor tissue in lung cancer. Three rounds of nested PCR, following a modified ARM-PCR protocol, produced the TCRbeta library. Using its own MiXCR run on the multiplex PCR reads, TCRdb lists one record per CDR3 protein. The repertoire holds tens of thousands of distinct CDR3 sequences, with approximately 77% as singletons. Study-wide points: TCR diversity was significantly greater in tumor than normal lung tissue. Shorter survival was associated with higher TCR diversity in tumors.

The template was RNA from unsorted bulk tissue. The V end lost 0 bases, the J end lost 2 bases, and 17 bases lay between the germline ends. The germline V gene has CDR1 SGDLS and CDR2 YYNGEE. The CDR3 is 17 amino acids. The sequence came from a woman aged 40 to 55 with non-small cell lung cancer. The J gene is TRBJ2-5, the V gene TRBV9, with D tentatively TRBD2 (6 bases). The source material was lung tumor tissue. CDR3 in DNA: TGTGCCAGCAGCGTAGGGACTATTGGGCGGGGACAAGAGACCCAGTACTTC. This gives the protein CASSVGTIGRGQETQYF. The full variable domain, with the rest looked up from reference TRBV9 and TRBJ2-5, is DSGVTQTPKHLITATGQRVTLRCSPRSGDLSVYWYQQSLDQGLQFLIQYYNGEERAKGNILERFSAQQFPDLHSELNLSSLELGDSALYFCASSVGTIGRGQETQYFGPGTRLLVL.